This T cell receptor beta chain was identified during a study of identical twins. Study-level points and caveats: Fewer insertions were carried by abundant cord blood beta clonotypes, but none was seen in memory repertoires.

Germline CDR1 reads SGHTA; CDR2 reads FQGNSA. The CDR3 extends over 14 amino acids. TCRdb called the 5' RACE reads again in MiXCR, with one record for every CDR3 protein. Of around 470,000 distinct CDR3 sequences listed, approximately 15% are singletons. A remark on this clonotype: Its antigen is not identified. A junction end diverges from the germline sequence, so it may reflect a read error.

These same records also appear under a second study, on yellow fever vaccine responses in identical twins.

The chain couples TRBV7-2 to TRBJ2-7; possibly TRBD2 for D (5 bases). Sample: CD4+ T cells sorted from blood. This sequence was found in a woman between 18 and 30 years old in good health. This CDR3 is CPSSPREYSYEQYF. The CDR3 coding sequence is TGTCCCAGCAGCCCCCGGGAATATTCCTACGAGCAGTACTTC.